These 25 T cell receptor beta chains came from one sample sequenced in a study of blood T cell repertoires in COVID-19. Data came from immunoSEQ multiplex PCR; TCRdb stores just in-frame clones and leaves some out. The data hold about 120,000 clones, with about 86% observed a single time. Sequences were obtained from peripheral blood. These receptor sequences come from a woman aged 50 to 60 with acute or convalescent COVID-19.

This chain connects TRBV7-2 to TRBJ1-2; 10 nucleotides agree with TRBD1. After removal of 2 bases from V and 8 bases from J, the junction contained 5 bases not matched to a gene. CDR3 size: 14 residues. CDR1 SGHTA and CDR2 FQGNSA come from the germline V gene. CDR3 region: CASSLSGTGEGYTF. The CDR3 DNA reads as TGTGCCAGCAGCTTATCCGGGACAGGGGAAGGCTACACCTTC.

The chain employs TRBV10-2 and TRBJ1-3; 7 bases are a match to TRBD1. Looked up from germline, CDR1 is WSHSY and CDR2 is SAAADI. The CDR3 is made up of 14 amino acids. V shed 2 bases and J 2 bases; nucleotides not matched to a gene: 0. The CDR3 sequence: CASSETGAGNTIYF. The CDR3 coding sequence is TGCGCCAGCAGTGAGACAGGGGCTGGAAACACCATATATTTT.

This clone has just one count. The chain combines TRBV4-1 with TRBJ1-4, with D hard to call. The CDR3 is made up of 16 amino acids. V lost 1 base and J lost 5, with 14 bases in between. CDR1 is MGHRA, CDR2 YSYEKL, per germline. As DNA, the CDR3 is TGCGCCAGCAGCCAAGTTCTAGACCTGGTGAATGAAAAACTGTTTTTT. It is translated as CASSQVLDLVNEKLFF.

The V gene is TRBV15, the J gene TRBJ2-1; 11 bases agree with TRBD1. Germline CDR1 and CDR2: LNHNV and YYDKDF (reference sequence). The trim removed 4 bases at V and 9 bases at J, leaving 8 bases unmatched. The CDR3 consists of 15 residues. The CDR3 coding sequence is TGTGCCACCAGCAACCGCTGGACAGGGGGCATTGAGCAGTTCTTC. Translation gives CATSNRWTGGIEQFF.

This chain connects TRBV5-4 to TRBJ1-6, with D maybe TRBD1 (6 bases). The CDR3 is 16 residues long. The germline V gene encodes CDR1 SGHNT and CDR2 YYREEE (reference sequence). V lost 4 bases to trimming and J lost 0 bases, with 11 bases between them. The CDR3 loop is CASSLGGFSYNSPLHF. The DNA for the CDR3 is TGTGCCAGCAGCCTAGGGGGTTTCTCCTATAATTCACCCCTCCACTTT.

This clone has a single count. The genes are TRBV9 and TRBJ2-7; a weak D match, TRBD2 (5 bases). The CDR3 length is 14 residues. Deletions cut 2 bases from V and 2 bases from J, with 11 bases between. CDR1 is SGDLS and CDR2 is YYNGEE in the germline V gene. Here the CDR3 DNA reads TGTGCCAGCAGCGTTGGCGGGCTTGCCTACGAGCAGTACTTC. It yields the protein CASSVGGLAYEQYF.

The chain is built from TRBV14 and TRBJ1-3; D might be TRBD1 (6 bases). Germline values: CDR1 SGHDN, CDR2 FVKESK. Trimming left V 3 bases short and J 0 bases short, with 18 bases between. The CDR3 sequence is 18 residues long. This chain's CDR3 is CASSQLTGTTFSGNTIYF. CDR3 nucleotide sequence: TGTGCCAGCAGCCAGTTAACAGGGACCACCTTCTCTGGAAACACCATATATTTT.

J is TRBJ1-2 and V is TRBV27, with D unclear. The CDR3 loop spans 13 amino acids. Trimming took 5 bases from V and 0 from J, leaving 7 bases between them. Per the germline V gene, CDR1 is MNHEY and CDR2 is SMNVEV (reference sequence). The CDR3 is CASSIVANYGYTF. The CDR3 DNA reads as TGTGCCAGCAGTATCGTAGCTAACTATGGCTACACCTTC.

The V call is TRBV6-2 or TRBV6-3, the J call TRBJ2-7; 9 nucleotides agree with TRBD1. Trimming at V came to 4 bases and at J to 7 bases, leaving 8 bases not matched to a gene. Germline V lookup: CDR1 MNHEY, CDR2 SVGEGT. This CDR3 contains 14 residues. CDR3 in amino acids: CASSFSGQGREQYF. The CDR3 DNA is TGTGCCAGCAGTTTTTCGGGACAGGGAAGGGAGCAGTACTTC.

CDR3 sequence: CASSLGLAGPTHTQYF. The CDR3 coding sequence is TGTGCCAGCAGCTTAGGACTAGCGGGACCCACCCATACGCAGTATTTT. The chain uses TRBV7-8 and TRBJ2-3; TRBD2 aligns across 11 bases. The germline CDR1 and CDR2 sequences are SGHVS and FQNEAQ. This CDR3 comprises 16 residues. V lost 1 base, J lost 7 bases, and 7 bases stayed unmatched.

The chain carries TRBV5-1 and TRBJ2-7, with D possibly being TRBD1 (5 bases). Germline lookup yields CDR1 SGHRS and CDR2 YFSETQ. Trimming cost V 2 bases and J 1 base, with 7 bases left between them. The CDR3 has 13 residues. The CDR3 DNA is TGCGCCAGCAGCTTCCAGGGATCCTACGAGCAGTACTTC. Its translation is CASSFQGSYEQYF.

The rearrangement uses TRBV30 and TRBJ1-2; D might be TRBD1 (6 bases). This CDR3 comprises 12 residues. Trimming stripped 2 bases from V and 6 bases from J, with 10 bases between. Germline assignment: CDR1 GTSNPN and CDR2 SVGIG (reference sequence). The CDR3 reads CAWSSEGDGYTF. For the CDR3, the DNA is TGTGCCTGGAGTTCTGAGGGGGATGGCTACACCTTC.

This sequence joins TRBV11-3 and TRBJ2-1; D gene unclear. The CDR3 totals 14 residues. The ends were cut back, 5 bases at V and 5 bases at J, with 13 bases in the middle. Germline lookup yields CDR1 SGHNT and CDR2 YENEEA. CDR3 in DNA: TGTGCCAGCAGCCCAGGATTCCGAAACAATGAGCAGTTCTTC. It specifies CASSPGFRNNEQFF.

The chain employs TRBV5-1 and TRBJ1-1; 9 positions match TRBD1. CDR3 length: 14 amino acids. CDR1 is SGHRS, CDR2 YFSETQ, per germline. V lost 6 bases to trimming and J lost 7 bases; unmatched junction nucleotides: 10. CDR3 protein: CASNSRTGVIEAFF. The CDR3, as DNA: TGCGCCAGCAATAGTAGGACAGGGGTCATTGAAGCTTTCTTT.

The chain links TRBV19 to TRBJ2-6; the D gene is possibly TRBD1 (5 bases). V dropped 4 bases and J dropped 0 bases, with 13 bases sitting between them. Per the germline V gene, CDR1 is LNHDA and CDR2 is SQIVND (reference sequence). The CDR3 covers 17 residues. CDR3 residues: CASSTGFRSSGANVLTF. DNA for the CDR3: TGTGCCAGTAGTACAGGGTTTCGTTCCTCTGGGGCCAACGTCCTGACTTTC.

The chain carries TRBV5-4 and TRBJ2-2; TRBD1 agrees at 7 bases. The V and J ends lost 3 bases and 5 bases, in that order; junction bases with no gene match: 7. CDR1 SGHNT and CDR2 YYREEE come from the germline V gene (reference sequence). The CDR3 is 15 residues long. CDR3 sequence: CASSSGTVQTGELFF. As DNA, the CDR3 is TGTGCCAGCAGCTCGGGGACAGTGCAAACCGGGGAGCTGTTTTTT. The whole variable domain, filled in from reference TRBV5-4 and TRBJ2-2, reads ETGVTQSPTHLIKTRGQQVTLRCSSQSGHNTVSWYQQALGQGPQFIFQYYREEENGRGNFPPRFSGLQFPNYSSELNVNALELDDSALYLCASSSGTVQTGELFFGEGSRLTVL.

The chain links TRBV7-2 to TRBJ2-5, with 11 bases aligning to TRBD2. The CDR3 spans 15 residues. V shed 5 bases, J shed 5 bases, and the junction held 7 bases outside the gene matches. The V gene's germline CDR1 is SGHTA and CDR2 FQGNSA. As DNA, the CDR3 is TGTGCCAGCAGCCTGACTAGCGGGATCTCCGAGACCCAGTACTTC. This translates into CASSLTSGISETQYF.

The CDR3 protein is CASTLGSVGNQPQHF. The CDR3 DNA reads as TGTGCCAGCACCCTAGGGAGCGTCGGAAATCAGCCCCAGCATTTT. The rearrangement uses TRBV7-6 and TRBJ1-5; D is undetermined. CDR1 and CDR2 (germline): SGHVS, FNYEAQ. The CDR3 length is 15 residues. V lost 7 bases, J lost 4 bases, and 17 bases lay in between.

CDR3 DNA: TGTGCCAGCTCGTTCTCCTACAGGGGGCTTTCCTACAATGAGCAGTTCTTC. Translated, it gives CASSFSYRGLSYNEQFF. The chain couples TRBV18 to TRBJ2-1, with 9 bases identical to TRBD1. V lost 6 bases to trimming and J lost 1 base; unmatched junction nucleotides: 10. The CDR3 spans 17 residues. Germline V gene data show CDR1 as KGHSH and CDR2 as LQKENI.

This rearrangement joins TRBV30 to TRBJ2-1; tentative D call: TRBD2 (6 bases). CDR1 and CDR2 (germline): GTSNPN, SVGIG (reference sequence). This CDR3 is 13 amino acids long. V lost 5 bases and J lost 4, with 12 bases in between. CDR3: CAWAGGAYNEQFF. CDR3 bases: TGTGCCTGGGCCGGCGGGGCTTACAATGAGCAGTTCTTC. The whole variable domain, filled in from reference TRBV30 and TRBJ2-1, reads SQTIHQWPATLVQPVGSPLSLECTVEGTSNPNLYWYRQAAGRGLQLLFYSVGIGQISSEVPQNLSASRPQDRQFILSSKKLLLSDSGFYLCAWAGGAYNEQFFGPGTRLTVL.

The J gene is TRBJ2-3, the V gene TRBV10-3; 9 bases are a match to TRBD1. J gave up 3 bases and V 4 bases, and 8 bases lay outside the gene matches. CDR3 length: 16 residues. Germline assignment: CDR1 ENHRY and CDR2 SYGVKD. In DNA, the CDR3 is TGTGCCATCAGTGCCCGAAACAGGGGGCGGACAGATACGCAGTATTTT. It yields the protein CAISARNRGRTDTQYF.

This chain uses TRBV7-3 with TRBJ2-3; 12 bases match TRBD2. There are 16 residues in the CDR3. V gave up 2 bases and J gave up 6 bases; unmatched junction bases: 6. CDR1 SGHTA and CDR2 FQGTGA come from the germline V gene. The CDR3 sequence is CASSLWASGGADTQYF. The CDR3 DNA follows: TGTGCCAGCAGCTTATGGGCTAGCGGGGGGGCGGATACGCAGTATTTT.

This clone was seen only a few times. This chain connects TRBV5-1 to TRBJ2-7; TRBD1 might be the D (5 bases). CDR3 length equals 15 residues. Trimming stripped 4 bases from V and 5 bases from J, with 19 bases between. Per the germline V gene, CDR1 is SGHRS and CDR2 is YFSETQ. The chain's CDR3 is CASSPAPQVMNEQYF. CDR3 DNA: TGCGCCAGCAGCCCCGCCCCACAGGTAATGAACGAGCAGTACTTC.

The rearrangement links TRBV13 to TRBJ1-3, with D tentatively TRBD1 (6 bases). This CDR3 has 19 residues. V dropped 4 bases and J dropped 1 base, with 23 bases sitting between them. CDR1 and CDR2 (germline): PRHDT, FYEKMQ (reference sequence). CDR3 nucleotides: TGTGCCAGCAGCTCCATGGGTACCGGGACAATTTATTCTGGAAACACCATATATTTT. Amino acids: CASSSMGTGTIYSGNTIYF.

The chain employs TRBV7-2 and TRBJ2-3; possibly TRBD2 for D (5 bases). In germline, CDR1 is SGHTA, CDR2 FQGNSA. Between the trimmed V and J ends, which lost 1 base and 0 bases, there was a span of 8 bases. CDR3 size: 15 residues. CDR3 loop: CASSLEGGSTDTQYF. CDR3 bases: TGTGCCAGCAGCTTAGAGGGCGGGAGCACAGATACGCAGTATTTT.